These 8 T cell receptor beta chains came from one sample sequenced in a study of T cell changes during pregnancy in multiple sclerosis. The data were produced by immunoSEQ multiplex PCR, yet TCRdb's version contains in-frame clones alone and is incomplete. This table holds 70,000 to 95,000 clones, just over 90% found once. This material consisted of peripheral blood, taken after pregnancy. The receptors stem from a female donor in good health, enrolled as a control in a pregnancy study.

J is TRBJ2-7 and V is TRBV28; 11 positions agree with TRBD2. Germline loops: CDR1 MDHEN, CDR2 SYDVKM. The ends lost 1 base at V and 0 bases at J; junction bases unmatched: 8. CDR3 length equals 18 residues. CDR3 in DNA: TGTGCCAGCAGTTTATTGCCTAGCGGGAGGTTAAGCTCCTACGAGCAGTACTTC. This gives the protein CASSLLPSGRLSSYEQYF.

The genes are TRBV6-5 and TRBJ2-7; tentative D call: TRBD1 (5 bases). Looked up from germline, CDR1 is MNHEY and CDR2 is SVGAGI. V was pared by 6 bases and J by 4 bases, with 7 bases between. The CDR3 consists of 11 residues. The CDR3 here is CASRQAYEQYF. DNA of the CDR3: TGTGCCAGCAGACAGGCTTACGAGCAGTACTTC.

The chain combines TRBV7-3 with TRBJ2-3; D possibly corresponds to TRBD2 (5 bases). The germline V gene has CDR1 SGHTA and CDR2 FQGTGA. CDR3 length: 15 amino acids. The V and J ends lost 5 bases and 0 bases respectively, with 12 bases between them. CDR3 region: CASSPSGPSTDTQYF. CDR3 DNA sequence: TGTGCCAGCAGCCCCAGCGGCCCGAGCACAGATACGCAGTATTTT.

The chain has TRBV27 and TRBJ2-1; 8 bases map to TRBD2. Germline lookup yields CDR1 MNHEY and CDR2 SMNVEV (reference sequence). The CDR3 is made up of 16 amino acids. Trimming cost V 5 bases and J 5 bases; bases outside gene matches: 11. This CDR3 is CASSPLSSGENNEQFF. In DNA, the CDR3 is TGTGCCAGCAGTCCCCTGAGTAGCGGGGAAAACAATGAGCAGTTCTTC.

The J gene is TRBJ2-1, the V gene TRBV7-2; TRBD2 matches 8 bases. J lost 3 bases, V lost 8 bases, and 12 bases had no gene match. CDR1 SGHTA and CDR2 FQGNSA come from the germline V gene. The CDR3 is made up of 16 amino acids. The CDR3 bases are TGTGCCAGCCAGCTTAAGCTGGCGGGGGGCTACAATGAGCAGTTCTTC. The encoded protein is CASQLKLAGGYNEQFF.

The V call is TRBV19, the J call TRBJ2-1; 11 bases line up with TRBD2. CDR3 length: 17 amino acids. V lost 2 bases, J lost 4 bases, and 7 bases stayed unmatched. CDR1 and CDR2 from the germline V gene are LNHDA and SQIVND (reference sequence). CDR3 sequence (DNA): TGTGCCAGTAGTATAACCGGTAGCGGGGGGGTTTACAATGAGCAGTTCTTC. It yields the protein CASSITGSGGVYNEQFF.

This clone has only one observation. The V call is TRBV6-5, the J call TRBJ2-1, with D perhaps matching TRBD2 (5 bases). The germline V gene has CDR1 MNHEY and CDR2 SVGAGI. This CDR3 has 14 residues. V dropped 7 bases and J dropped 6 bases, with 16 bases sitting between them. For the CDR3, the DNA is TGTGCCAGCAATCGGGATAGCCTTGGCAATGAGCAGTTCTTC. Protein product: CASNRDSLGNEQFF.

This clone was detected only once. The rearrangement joins TRBV18 to TRBJ2-1; 12 nucleotides align to TRBD1. The CDR3 loop spans 15 amino acids. After removal of 3 bases from V and 7 bases from J, the junction contained 4 bases not matched to a gene. Germline V gene sequence: CDR1 KGHSH, CDR2 LQKENI. In nucleotides, the CDR3 is TGTGCCAGCTCACCGGGACAGGGGGCGGTGAATGAGCAGTTCTTC. Its translation: CASSPGQGAVNEQFF.